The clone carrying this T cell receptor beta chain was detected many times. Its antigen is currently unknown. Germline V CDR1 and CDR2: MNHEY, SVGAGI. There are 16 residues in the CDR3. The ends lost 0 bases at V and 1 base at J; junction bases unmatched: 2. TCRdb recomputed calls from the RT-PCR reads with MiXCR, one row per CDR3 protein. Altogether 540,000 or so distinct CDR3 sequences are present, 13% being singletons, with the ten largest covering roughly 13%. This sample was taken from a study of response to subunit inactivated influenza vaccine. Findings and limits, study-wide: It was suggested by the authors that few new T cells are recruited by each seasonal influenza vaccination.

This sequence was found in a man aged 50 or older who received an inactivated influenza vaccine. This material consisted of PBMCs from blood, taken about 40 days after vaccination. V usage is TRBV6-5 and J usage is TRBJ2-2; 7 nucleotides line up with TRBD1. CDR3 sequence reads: CASSYSQGLNTGELFF. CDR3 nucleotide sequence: TGTGCCAGCAGTTACTCACAGGGGCTGAACACCGGGGAGCTGTTTTTT.